The source of this T cell receptor beta chain is a study of glioma-infiltrating T cells. The iRepertoire nested amplicon-rescue multiplex PCR amplified TCR alpha and beta CDR3s from RNA. TCRdb itself ran the multiplex PCR reads through MiXCR, one entry per CDR3 protein. In the table there are around 120,000 distinct CDR3 sequences, 20% to 25% of which are singletons. Losses at the gene ends were 5 bases for V and 9 bases for J; bases not matched to a gene: 10. The CDR3 contains 14 residues. Germline lookup yields CDR1 MDHEN and CDR2 SYDVKM. The clonotype originates from a human donor with low-grade glioma or glioblastoma, undergoing nonglioma brain surgery, or in good health (not recorded which). The chain uses TRBV28 and TRBJ2-4; TRBD1 matches at 7 bases. Material: glioma tissue, nonneoplastic brain tissue, or PBMCs (not recorded which). As DNA, the CDR3 is TGTGCCAGCAGTCGACAGGGTATAGGGGGCATTCAGTACTTC. Amino acids: CASSRQGIGGIQYF. Full variable domain (remainder filled in from reference TRBV28 and TRBJ2-4): DVKVTQSSRYLVKRTGEKVFLECVQDMDHENMFWYRQDPGLGLRLIYFSYDVKMKEKGDIPEGYSVSREKKERFSLILESASTNQTSMYLCASSRQGIGGIQYFGAGTRLSVL.